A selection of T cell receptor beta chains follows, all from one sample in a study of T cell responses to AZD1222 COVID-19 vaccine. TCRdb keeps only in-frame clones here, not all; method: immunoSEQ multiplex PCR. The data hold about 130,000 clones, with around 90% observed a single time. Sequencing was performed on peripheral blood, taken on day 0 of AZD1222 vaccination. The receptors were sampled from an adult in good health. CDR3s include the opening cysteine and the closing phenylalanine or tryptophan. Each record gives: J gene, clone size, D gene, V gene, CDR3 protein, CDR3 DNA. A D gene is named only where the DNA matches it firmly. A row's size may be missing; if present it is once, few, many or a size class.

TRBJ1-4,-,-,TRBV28,CASSNIQGGEKLFF,TGTGCCAGCAGTAATATACAGGGTGGTGAAAAACTGTTTTTT
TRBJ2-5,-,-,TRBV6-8,CASSYTDQETQYF,TGTGCCAGCAGTTACACAGACCAAGAGACCCAGTACTTC
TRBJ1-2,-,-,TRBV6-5,CASSYGGLDYGYTF,TGTGCCAGCAGTTACGGGGGCCTGGACTATGGCTACACCTTC
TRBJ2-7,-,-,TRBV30,CAWSVLGYEQYF,TGTGCCTGGAGTGTACTTGGTTACGAGCAGTACTTC
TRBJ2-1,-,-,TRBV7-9,CASSLDGFYNEQFF,TGTGCCAGCAGCTTGGACGGGTTCTACAATGAGCAGTTCTTC
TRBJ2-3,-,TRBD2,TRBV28,CASSISGTTDTQYF,TGTGCCAGCAGCATTAGCGGGACCACAGATACGCAGTATTTT
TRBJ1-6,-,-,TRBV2,CASSGQGNSPLHF,TGTGCCAGCAGTGGGCAGGGAAATTCACCCCTCCACTTT
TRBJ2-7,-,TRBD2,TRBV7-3,CASSSDPGRLEQYF,TGTGCCAGCAGCTCCGATCCCGGGAGGCTCGAGCAGTACTTC
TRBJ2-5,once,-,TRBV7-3,CASSLGTSKQETQYF,TGTGCCAGCAGCCTCGGGACGTCGAAACAAGAGACCCAGTACTTC
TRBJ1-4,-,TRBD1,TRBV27,CASSRASGTGWEKLFF,TGTGCCAGCAGCCGCGCCTCCGGGACAGGGTGGGAAAAACTGTTTTTT
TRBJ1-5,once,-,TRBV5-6,CASSLYGLSNQPQHF,TGTGCCAGCAGCTTGTATGGGCTCAGCAATCAGCCCCAGCATTTT
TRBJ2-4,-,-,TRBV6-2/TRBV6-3,CASSYVAKNIQYF,TGTGCCAGCAGTTACGTCGCCAAAAACATTCAGTACTTC
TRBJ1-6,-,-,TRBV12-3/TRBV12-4,CASSFSGNSPLHF,TGTGCCAGCAGTTTTTCGGGTAATTCACCCCTCCACTTT
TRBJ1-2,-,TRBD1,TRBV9,CASSARTGPSLFYGYTF,TGTGCCAGCAGCGCCAGGACAGGCCCTAGCCTCTTCTATGGCTACACCTTC
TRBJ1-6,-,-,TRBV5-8,CASSPGAGQNSPLHF,TGTGCCAGCAGCCCGGGGGCCGGGCAGAATTCACCCCTCCACTTT
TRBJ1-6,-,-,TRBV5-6,CASSLELEGSGSYNSPLHF,TGTGCCAGCAGCTTGGAGCTTGAGGGGAGCGGCTCCTATAATTCACCCCTCCACTTT
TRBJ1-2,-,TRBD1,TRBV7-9,CASSYTGAGVVGYTF,TGTGCCAGCAGCTACACAGGGGCAGGGGTGGTTGGCTACACCTTC
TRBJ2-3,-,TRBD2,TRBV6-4,CASSRTSGSTDTQYF,TGTGCCAGCAGTAGGACTAGCGGGAGCACAGATACGCAGTATTTT
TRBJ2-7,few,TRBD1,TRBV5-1,CASSLGTGYEQYF,TGCGCCAGCAGCTTGGGGACAGGGTACGAGCAGTACTTC
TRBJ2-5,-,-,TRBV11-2,CASSLVGSGETQYF,TGTGCCAGCAGCCTGGTCGGGAGCGGAGAGACCCAGTACTTC
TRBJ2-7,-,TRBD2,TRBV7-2,CASSQGLAVYEQYF,TGTGCCAGCAGCCAGGGACTAGCGGTATACGAGCAGTACTTC
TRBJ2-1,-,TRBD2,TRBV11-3,CASSLVSPASGAQQFF,TGTGCCAGCAGCTTAGTTAGCCCGGCTAGCGGGGCTCAGCAGTTCTTC
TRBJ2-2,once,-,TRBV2,CASRPQLTNTGELFF,TGTGCCAGCAGACCCCAGCTAACGAACACCGGGGAGCTGTTTTTT
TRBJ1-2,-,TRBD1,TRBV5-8,CASSLSGTGDYGYTF,TGTGCCAGCAGCTTGTCCGGGACAGGGGACTATGGCTACACCTTC
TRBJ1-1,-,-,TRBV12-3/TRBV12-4,CASSLVYTEAFF,TGTGCCAGCAGTTTAGTGTACACTGAAGCTTTCTTT
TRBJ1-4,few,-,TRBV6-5,CASSVGFDEKLFF,TGTGCCAGCAGCGTAGGGTTTGATGAAAAACTGTTTTTT
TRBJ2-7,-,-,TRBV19,CASSTSPGLGYEQYF,TGTGCCAGTAGTACCAGCCCGGGACTCGGCTACGAGCAGTACTTC
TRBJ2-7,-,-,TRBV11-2,CASSSRFAVIYEQYF,TGTGCCAGCAGCTCCAGGTTTGCCGTAATCTACGAGCAGTACTTC